This note documents a single T cell receptor beta chain sequence. Its antigen is unidentified. The germline V gene encodes CDR1 SGHNT and CDR2 YYREEE (reference sequence). V dropped 2 bases and J dropped 6 bases, with 20 bases sitting between them. The CDR3 extends over 16 amino acids. The sample is drawn from a study of cytomegalovirus exposure and HLA in healthy donors. Broader study findings: It was taken for granted in presence/absence analyses that sequencing depth across donors was roughly uniform. Common viral pathogens seemed, in a later analysis, to connect with several of the most significant clusters. It was approximately 170 TCR beta chains that were listed as cytomegalovirus-associated.

Use of 60 Vbeta and 13 Jbeta primers characterized the PCR. Assay: immunoSEQ multiplex PCR; the TCRdb copy retains only in-frame clones and omits some. The data hold tens of thousands of clones, with around 80% observed a single time. The chain joins TRBV5-4 to TRBJ1-2, with TRBD1 as a possible D gene (5 bases). The clonotype comes from a woman aged 30 to 39 in good health and CMV-seronegative. The sample consisted of PBMCs. CDR3 in DNA: TGTGCCAGCAGCTTAGGGTCCGGGGGGTTACTAGATGGCTACACCTTC. It translates to CASSLGSGGLLDGYTF.